The entry below describes one TCR beta chain. Trimming took off 6 bases at V and 3 bases at J, with 18 bases between the two ends. The CDR3 spans 15 residues. Germline loops: CDR1 MNHEY, CDR2 SMNVEV (reference sequence). Sequencing used immunoSEQ multiplex PCR; TCRdb keeps in-frame clones, though not all of them. This sample carries approximately 140,000 clones, 70% to 90% of them seen once, and the ten largest clones take 25% to 30%. The record originates from a study of blood T cell repertoires in COVID-19. Study at large: The study drew acute and convalescent COVID-19 samples from the United States, Italy and Spain.

The sequence was collected from a human donor in a cohort sampled during active COVID-19. Sequencing used peripheral blood. This chain links TRBV27 with TRBJ2-7; possible D gene TRBD1, 6 bases. The CDR3 sequence: CASRSRDTNDYEQYF. For the CDR3, the DNA is TGTGCCAGCAGGAGCCGGGACACGAACGACTACGAGCAGTACTTC.